This TCR beta chain originates from a study of T cell responses to AZD1222 COVID-19 vaccine. The ends lost 4 bases at V and 4 bases at J; junction bases unmatched: 14. This CDR3 comprises 17 residues. In germline, CDR1 is SGDLS, CDR2 YYNGEE. Study-wide results and caveats: It was only six AZD1222 recipients who were seropositive at baseline. Across the whole spike, CD4 TCRs peaked at regions 160-218 and 743-854.

In regard to this clone: Antigen specificity is unknown.

Recipients boosted at about 4 weeks or about 12 weeks are pooled. The repertoire was sequenced with immunoSEQ multiplex PCR; TCRdb's copy has only in-frame clones and lacks some. The sample comprises 95,000 to 150,000 clones, around 90% of which are singletons, and 2% to 3% rests with the top ten. The material sequenced was peripheral blood, taken 28 days after the second AZD1222 dose. The gene calls are TRBV9 and TRBJ1-1, with 9 nucleotides matching TRBD1. The TCR comes from an adult who received the AZD1222 COVID-19 vaccine. For the CDR3, the DNA is TGTGCCAGCAGCATTGGACAGGGGAGCGCGATGGGCACTGAAGCTTTCTTT. Residues: CASSIGQGSAMGTEAFF.